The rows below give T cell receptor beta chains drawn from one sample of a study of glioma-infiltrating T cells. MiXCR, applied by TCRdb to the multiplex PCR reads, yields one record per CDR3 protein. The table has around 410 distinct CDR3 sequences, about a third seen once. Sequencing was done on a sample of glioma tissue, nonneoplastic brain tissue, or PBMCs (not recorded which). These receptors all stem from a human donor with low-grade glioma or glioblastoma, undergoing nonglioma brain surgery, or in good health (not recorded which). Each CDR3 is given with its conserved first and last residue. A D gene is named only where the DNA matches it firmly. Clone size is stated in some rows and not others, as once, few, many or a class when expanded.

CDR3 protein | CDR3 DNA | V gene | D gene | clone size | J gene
CASSLGADGSSYEQYF | TGTGCCAGCAGCTTGGGCGCCGACGGATCCTCCTACGAGCAGTACTTC | TRBV7-2 | NA | medium-sized | TRBJ2-7
CASSVGDNQPQHF | TGTGCCAGCAGCGTAGGGGACAATCAGCCCCAGCATTTT | TRBV9 | NA | NA | TRBJ1-5
CSARDVQAEAFF | TGCAGTGCTAGAGATGTACAGGCGGAAGCTTTCTTT | TRBV20-1 | NA | large | TRBJ1-1
CASSEQGPSTDTQYF | TGCGCCAGCAGCGAACAGGGGCCCAGCACAGATACGCAGTATTTT | TRBV5-1 | TRBD1 | medium-sized | TRBJ2-3
CASSTETGAPHTGELFF | TGTGCCAGCAGTACCGAAACAGGGGCCCCCCACACCGGGGAGCTGTTTTTT | TRBV6-2/TRBV6-3 | TRBD1 | NA | TRBJ2-2
CASSLGVPWGLYNEQFF | TGTGCCAGCAGCTTGGGGGTACCCTGGGGGCTCTACAATGAGCAGTTCTTC | TRBV5-5 | NA | many | TRBJ2-1
CASSLWGVARPQHF | TGTGCCAGCAGTTTATGGGGGGTGGCGAGGCCCCAGCATTTT | TRBV28 | NA | large | TRBJ1-5
CASSLRMGDQPQHF | TGTGCCAGCAGCCTCCGGATGGGCGATCAGCCCCAGCATTTT | TRBV12-3/TRBV12-4 | NA | medium-sized | TRBJ1-5
CATKPGQRAAISQHF | TGTGCCACTAAGCCGGGACAGAGGGCGGCAATCAGCCAGCATTTT | TRBV24-1 | TRBD1 | NA | TRBJ1-5
CANSFSSALGYNF | TGTGCCAACAGTTTTTCGTCGGCGCTTGGCTACAACTTC | TRBV12-3/TRBV12-4 | NA | NA | TRBJ1-2
CAIRPDRQGTQYF | TGTGCCATACGACCCGACAGACAAGGGACCCAGTACTTT | TRBV2 | NA | NA | TRBJ2-5
CASSFAGANERLFF | TGTGCCAGCAGTTTCGCGGGGGCAAATGAAAGACTGTTTTTT | TRBV28 | NA | medium-sized | TRBJ1-4
CASSPWGDEQFF | TGTGCCAGTAGTCCCTGGGGGGATGAGCAGTTCTTC | TRBV19 | NA | many | TRBJ2-1
CATSDFTVNQPQHF | TGTGCCACCAGTGATTTTACGGTGAATCAGCCCCAGCATTTT | TRBV24-1 | NA | large | TRBJ1-5
CASSRLPSGGGSNEQSF | TGCGCCAGCAGCCGGCTCCCCTCGGGGGGGGGGAGTAATGAGCAGTCCTTT | TRBV4-1 | TRBD2 | NA | TRBJ2-1
CSAKDRGEYGYTF | TGCAGTGCAAAGGACAGGGGAGAGTATGGCTACACCTTC | TRBV20-1 | TRBD1 | large | TRBJ1-2
CASSGLAGGGNEQFF | TGTGCCAGCAGTGGACTAGCGGGTGGAGGGAATGAGCAGTTCTTC | TRBV2 | TRBD2 | NA | TRBJ2-1
CASSRGFEAFF | TGTGCCAGCAGTCGCGGTTTTGAAGCTTTCTTT | TRBV12-3/TRBV12-4 | NA | medium-sized | TRBJ1-1
CASSPFAPGGSDEKLFF | TGTGCCAGCAGTCCTTTCGCACCGGGAGGATCGGATGAAAAACTGTTTTTT | TRBV6-1 | NA | hyperexpanded | TRBJ1-4
CATSRVSGSVTDTQYF | TGTGCCACCAGCAGGGTTAGCGGGAGTGTCACAGATACGCAGTATTTT | TRBV15 | TRBD2 | NA | TRBJ2-3
CASSRGDFSSYEQYF | TGTGCCAGCAGCCGGGGGGACTTTAGCTCCTACGAGCAGTACTTC | TRBV14 | NA | medium-sized | TRBJ2-7
CAISVLGFYGYTF | TGTGCCATAAGTGTGTTGGGGTTCTATGGCTACACCTTC | TRBV10-3 | NA | NA | TRBJ1-2
CASSFGQLNQPQHF | TGTGCCAGCAGCTTTGGACAGCTCAATCAGCCCCAGCATTTT | TRBV7-9 | NA | medium-sized | TRBJ1-5
CASSLAGPSYNEQFF | TGTGCCAGCAGCTTAGCAGGGCCCTCCTACAATGAGCAGTTCTTC | TRBV11-3 | NA | NA | TRBJ2-1
CASSYSGGAYNSPLHF | TGTGCCAGCAGCTATTCAGGGGGCGCGTATAATTCACCCCTCCACTTT | TRBV5-6 | TRBD1 | medium-sized | TRBJ1-6
CASTSPLYEQYF | TGTGCCAGCACCAGCCCGCTCTACGAGCAGTACTTC | TRBV27 | NA | NA | TRBJ2-7
CASSLVRQGKDGYTF | TGTGCCAGCAGCTTAGTTCGGCAGGGAAAAGATGGCTACACCTTC | TRBV7-8 | NA | medium-sized | TRBJ1-2
CASSPQEGQLGYYGYTF | TGTGCCAGCTCACCACAGGAGGGACAGCTCGGTTACTATGGCTACACCTTC | TRBV18 | TRBD1 | medium-sized | TRBJ1-2
CASSPGRSYEQYF | TGTGCCAGCAGCCCTGGTAGAAGCTACGAGCAGTACTTC | TRBV7-8 | NA | medium-sized | TRBJ2-7
CSAPDYFMGGNTIYF | TGCAGTGCTCCCGACTATTTTATGGGGGGAAACACCATATATTTT | TRBV20-1 | NA | large | TRBJ1-3
CASSRGDFSSYEQHF | TGTGCAAGCAGCCGGGGGGACTTTAGCTCCTACGAGCAGCACTTC | TRBV14 | TRBD2 | once | TRBJ2-7
CSASEENSYNEQFF | TGCAGTGCTAGTGAGGAAAACTCCTACAATGAGCAGTTCTTC | TRBV20-1 | NA | hyperexpanded | TRBJ2-1
CSVEDYEQFF | TGCAGCGTTGAAGATTACGAGCAGTTCTTC | TRBV29-1 | NA | medium-sized | TRBJ2-1
CASSLGSWNTEAFF | TGTGCCAGCAGCTTAGGCAGCTGGAACACTGAAGCTTTCTTT | TRBV7-2 | NA | large | TRBJ1-1
CTSSLQQVVNYGYTF | TGTACCAGCAGCTTGCAGCAGGTCGTTAACTATGGCTACACCTTC | TRBV5-4 | NA | NA | TRBJ1-2
CASSFGQLNQTQHF | TGTGCAAGCAGCTTTGGACAGCTCAATCAGACCCAGCATTTT | TRBV7-9 | NA | NA | TRBJ1-5
CASSIGPGYNYTF | TGTGCCAGCAGCATAGGACCGGGATATAACTACACCTTC | TRBV12-3/TRBV12-4 | NA | NA | TRBJ1-2
CASSIEVATDTQYF | TGTGCCAGTAGTATAGAAGTAGCGACAGATACGCAGTATTTT | TRBV19 | NA | many | TRBJ2-3
CSARVGSSANEKLFF | TGCAGTGCTAGAGTCGGCTCATCAGCTAATGAAAAACTGTTTTTT | TRBV20-1 | NA | large | TRBJ1-4
CSVEGLAGGYFSYNEQFF | TGCAGCGTTGAGGGACTAGCGGGAGGCTACTTCTCCTACAATGAGCAGTTCTTC | TRBV29-1 | TRBD2 | medium-sized | TRBJ2-1
CASSSVGGGQFF | TGTGCCAGCAGTTCTGTAGGGGGTGGGCAGTTCTTC | TRBV6-2/TRBV6-3 | NA | NA | TRBJ2-1
CASRGSGELFF | TGTGCCAGCCGGGGGTCCGGGGAGCTGTTTTTT | TRBV2 | NA | medium-sized | TRBJ2-2